A single T cell receptor (beta chain) is shown here with its context. Source study methods: Amplified reference gene primers provided the basis for estimating nucleated cell counts. Data came from immunoSEQ multiplex PCR; TCRdb stores just in-frame clones and leaves some out. The V and J calls and clone size come from that table; D and trimming were worked out from the DNA. Of about 16,000 clones listed, 85% to 90% are singletons. This sample was included in a study of blood T cell repertoires in COVID-19. Across the study: The United States, Italy and Spain supplied acute and convalescent COVID-19 samples. In each case, the material was cDNA or gDNA derived from T cells, B-cell-depleted T cells, or PBMCs.

CDR3 length: 15 residues. The ends lost 3 bases at V and 4 bases at J; junction bases unmatched: 5. The germline CDR1 and CDR2 sequences are LGHNA and YNFKEQ. The chain carries TRBV4-2 and TRBJ1-4; 7 bases agree with TRBD1. The clonotype was recovered from a man in his 60s with acute or convalescent COVID-19. Specimen: peripheral blood. The CDR3 coding sequence is TGTGCCAGCAGCCAGGCCCAGGGGGTTAATGAAAAACTGTTTTTT. It specifies CASSQAQGVNEKLFF.